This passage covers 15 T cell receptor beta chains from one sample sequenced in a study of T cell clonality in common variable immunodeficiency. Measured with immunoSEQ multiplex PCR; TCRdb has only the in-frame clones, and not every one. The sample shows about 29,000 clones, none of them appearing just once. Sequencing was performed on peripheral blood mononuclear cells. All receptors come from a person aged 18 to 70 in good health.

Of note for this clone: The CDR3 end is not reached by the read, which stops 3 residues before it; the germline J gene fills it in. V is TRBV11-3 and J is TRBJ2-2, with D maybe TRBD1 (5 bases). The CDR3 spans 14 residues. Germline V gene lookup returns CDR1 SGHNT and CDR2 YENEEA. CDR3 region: CASSKQGQNSPLFF. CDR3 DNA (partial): TGTGCCAGCTCCAAGCAGGGTCAGAATTCACCG. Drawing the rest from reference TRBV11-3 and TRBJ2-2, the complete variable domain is EAGVVQSPRYKIIEKKQPVAFWCNPISGHNTLYWYLQNLGQGPELLIRYENEEAVDDSQLPKDRFSAERLKGVDSTLKIQPAELGDSAVYLCASSKQGQNSPLFFGEGSRLTVL.

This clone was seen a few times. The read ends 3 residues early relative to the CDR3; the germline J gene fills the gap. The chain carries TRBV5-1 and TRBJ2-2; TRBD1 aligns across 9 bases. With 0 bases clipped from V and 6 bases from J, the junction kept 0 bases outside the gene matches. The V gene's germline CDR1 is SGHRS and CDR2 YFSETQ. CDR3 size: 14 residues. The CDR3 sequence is CASSLGQGAGELFF. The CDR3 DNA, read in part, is TGCGCCAGCAGCTTGGGACAGGGGGCCGGGGAG.

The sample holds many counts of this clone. The CDR3 loop reads CASSTGLAGGTGELFF. CDR3 bases read: TGCGCCAGCAGCACCGGACTAGCGGGTGGCACCGGGGAG. The gene calls are TRBV5-1 and TRBJ2-2; 11 bases align to TRBD2. The DNA ends 3 residues before the CDR3 does, and the rest of the CDR3 is filled in from the germline J gene. This CDR3 contains 16 residues. CDR1 and CDR2 from the germline V gene are SGHRS and YFSETQ. V lost 4 bases and J lost 4; bases outside the gene matches: 6.

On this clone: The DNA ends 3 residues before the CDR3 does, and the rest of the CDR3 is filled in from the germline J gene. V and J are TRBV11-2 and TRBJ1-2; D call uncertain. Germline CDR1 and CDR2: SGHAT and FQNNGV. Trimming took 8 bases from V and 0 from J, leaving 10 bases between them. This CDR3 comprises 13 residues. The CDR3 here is CASRGASNYGYTF. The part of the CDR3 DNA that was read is TGTGCCAGCCGGGGAGCTTCTAACTATGGC.

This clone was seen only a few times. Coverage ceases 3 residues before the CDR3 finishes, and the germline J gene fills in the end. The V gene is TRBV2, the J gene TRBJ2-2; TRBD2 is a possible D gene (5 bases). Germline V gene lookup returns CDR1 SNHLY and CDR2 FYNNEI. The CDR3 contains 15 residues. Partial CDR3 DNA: TGTGCCAGCAGCGGCGGGCCCGAGATGGGATCACCG. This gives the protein CASSGGPEMGSP. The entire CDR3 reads CASSGGPEMGSPLFF.

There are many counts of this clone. CDR3 DNA, as far as it was read: TGCGCCAGCAGCCCTCAGGGTAGCGGGAGTAAAGATACG. Translating it yields CASSPQGSGSKDT. The CDR3 as a whole reads CASSPQGSGSKDTQYF. The V and J genes are TRBV5-1 and TRBJ2-3; 9 positions match TRBD2. Coverage ceases 3 residues before the CDR3 finishes, and the germline J gene fills in the end. The germline V gene has CDR1 SGHRS and CDR2 YFSETQ. This CDR3 spans 16 amino acids. Losses at the gene ends were 4 bases for V and 5 bases for J; bases not matched to a gene: 11.

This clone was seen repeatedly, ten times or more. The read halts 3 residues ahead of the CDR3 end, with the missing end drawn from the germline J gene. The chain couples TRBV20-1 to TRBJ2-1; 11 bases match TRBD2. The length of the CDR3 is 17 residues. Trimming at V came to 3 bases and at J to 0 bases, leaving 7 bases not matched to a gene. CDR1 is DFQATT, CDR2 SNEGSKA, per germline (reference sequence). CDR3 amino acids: CSARGSGRGSSYNEQFF. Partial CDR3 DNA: TGCAGTGCTAGGGGTAGCGGGAGGGGCAGCTCCTACAATGAG.

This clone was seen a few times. Partial CDR3 DNA: TGTGCCAGCAGCCCCCTTTCCTCAGCTGGAAACACC. It codes for CASSPLSSAGNT. The entire CDR3 protein reads CASSPLSSAGNTIYF. V and J are TRBV7-9 and TRBJ1-3; D remains unclear. The read falls 3 residues short of the CDR3 end, and the missing part is taken from the germline J gene. There are 15 residues in the CDR3. V lost 5 bases to trimming and J lost 2 bases, with 13 bases between them. The germline gives CDR1 SEHNR, CDR2 FQNEAQ (reference sequence).

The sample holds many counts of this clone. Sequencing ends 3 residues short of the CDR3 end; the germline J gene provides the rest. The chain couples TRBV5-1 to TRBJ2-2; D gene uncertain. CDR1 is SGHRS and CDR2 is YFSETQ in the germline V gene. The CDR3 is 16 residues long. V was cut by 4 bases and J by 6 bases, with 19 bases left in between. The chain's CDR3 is CASSPSAGSPSGELFF. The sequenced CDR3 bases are TGCGCCAGCAGCCCGAGCGCCGGGTCCCCTTCCGGGGAG.

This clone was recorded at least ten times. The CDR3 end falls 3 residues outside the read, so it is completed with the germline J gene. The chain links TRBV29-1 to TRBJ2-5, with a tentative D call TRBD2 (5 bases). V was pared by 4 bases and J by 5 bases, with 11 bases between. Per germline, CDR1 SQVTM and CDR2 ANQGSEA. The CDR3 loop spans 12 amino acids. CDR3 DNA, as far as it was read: TGCAGCGTTGCGTCGGGGTTGGAGACC. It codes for CSVASGLET. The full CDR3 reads CSVASGLETQYF.

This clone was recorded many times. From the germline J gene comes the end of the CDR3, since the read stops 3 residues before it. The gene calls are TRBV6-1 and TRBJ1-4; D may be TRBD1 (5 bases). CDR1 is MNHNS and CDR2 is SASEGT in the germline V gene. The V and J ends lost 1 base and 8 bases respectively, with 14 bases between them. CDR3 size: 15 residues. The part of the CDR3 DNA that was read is TGTGCCAGCAGTGAAGGTTCGGGGGAGGTCGAAAAA. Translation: CASSEGSGEVEK. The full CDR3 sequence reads CASSEGSGEVEKLFF.

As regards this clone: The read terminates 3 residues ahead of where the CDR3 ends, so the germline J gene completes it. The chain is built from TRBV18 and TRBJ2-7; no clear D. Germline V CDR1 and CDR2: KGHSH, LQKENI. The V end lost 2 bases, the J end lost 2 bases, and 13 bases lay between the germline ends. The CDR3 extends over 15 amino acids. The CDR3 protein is CASSPYRELAYEQYF. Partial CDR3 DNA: TGTGCCAGCTCACCATACCGCGAGTTAGCCTACGAG.

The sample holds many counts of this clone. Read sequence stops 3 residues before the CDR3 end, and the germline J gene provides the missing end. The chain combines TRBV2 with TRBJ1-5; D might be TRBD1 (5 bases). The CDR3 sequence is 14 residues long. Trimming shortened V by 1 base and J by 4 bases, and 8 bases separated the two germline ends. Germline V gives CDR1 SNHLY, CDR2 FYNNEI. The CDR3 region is CASSEGAGNQPQHF. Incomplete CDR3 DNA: TGTGCCAGCAGTGAAGGGGCAGGGAATCAGCCC.

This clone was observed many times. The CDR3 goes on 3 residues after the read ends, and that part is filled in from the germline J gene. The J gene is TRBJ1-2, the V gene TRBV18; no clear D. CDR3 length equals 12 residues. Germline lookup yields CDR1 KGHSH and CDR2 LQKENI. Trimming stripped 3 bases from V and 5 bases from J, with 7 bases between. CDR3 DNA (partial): TGTGCCAGCTCACCCGATCAGTATGGC. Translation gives CASSPDQYG. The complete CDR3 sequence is CASSPDQYGYTF.

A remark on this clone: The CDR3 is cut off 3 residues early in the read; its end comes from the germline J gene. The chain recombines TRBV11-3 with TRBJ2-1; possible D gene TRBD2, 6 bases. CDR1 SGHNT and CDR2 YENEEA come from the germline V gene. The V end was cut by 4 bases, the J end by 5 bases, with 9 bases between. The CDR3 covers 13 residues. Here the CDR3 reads CASSYPSDNEQFF. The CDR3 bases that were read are TGTGCCAGCAGCTATCCTAGCGACAATGAG.